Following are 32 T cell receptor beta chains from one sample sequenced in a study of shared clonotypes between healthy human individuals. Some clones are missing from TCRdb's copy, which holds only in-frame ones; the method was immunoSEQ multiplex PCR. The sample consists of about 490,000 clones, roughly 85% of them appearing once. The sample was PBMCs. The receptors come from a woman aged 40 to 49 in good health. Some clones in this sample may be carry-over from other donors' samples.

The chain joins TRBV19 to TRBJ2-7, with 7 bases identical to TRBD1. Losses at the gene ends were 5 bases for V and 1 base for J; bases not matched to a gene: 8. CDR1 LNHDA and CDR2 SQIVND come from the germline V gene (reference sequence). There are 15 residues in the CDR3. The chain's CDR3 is CASSPQWDSSYEQYF. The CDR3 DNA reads TGTGCCAGTAGTCCCCAATGGGACAGTTCCTACGAGCAGTACTTC.

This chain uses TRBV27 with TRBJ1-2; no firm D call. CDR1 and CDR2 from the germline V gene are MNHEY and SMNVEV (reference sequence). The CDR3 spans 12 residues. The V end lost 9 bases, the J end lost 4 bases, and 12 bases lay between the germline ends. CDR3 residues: CASGGSGYGYTF. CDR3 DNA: TGTGCCAGTGGCGGAAGTGGCTATGGCTACACCTTC.

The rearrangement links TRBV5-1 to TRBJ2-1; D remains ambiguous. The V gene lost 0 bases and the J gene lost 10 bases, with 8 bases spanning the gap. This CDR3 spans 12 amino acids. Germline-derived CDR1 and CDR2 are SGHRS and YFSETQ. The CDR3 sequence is CASSLERVEQFF. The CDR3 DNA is TGCGCCAGCAGCTTGGAACGCGTCGAGCAGTTCTTC.

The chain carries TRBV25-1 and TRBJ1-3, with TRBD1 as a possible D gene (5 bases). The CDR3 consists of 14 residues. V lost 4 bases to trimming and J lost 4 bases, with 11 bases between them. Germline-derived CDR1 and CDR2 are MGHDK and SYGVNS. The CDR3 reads CASSGSRVGNTIYF. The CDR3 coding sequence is TGTGCCAGCAGTGGATCCAGGGTAGGAAACACCATATATTTT.

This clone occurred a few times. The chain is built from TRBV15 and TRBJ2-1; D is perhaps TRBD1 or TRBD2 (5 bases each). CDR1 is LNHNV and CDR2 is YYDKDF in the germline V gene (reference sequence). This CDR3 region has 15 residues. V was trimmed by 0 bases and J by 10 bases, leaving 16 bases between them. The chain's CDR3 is CATSRDPDVGGEQFF. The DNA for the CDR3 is TGTGCCACCAGCAGAGATCCAGATGTTGGGGGAGAGCAGTTCTTC.

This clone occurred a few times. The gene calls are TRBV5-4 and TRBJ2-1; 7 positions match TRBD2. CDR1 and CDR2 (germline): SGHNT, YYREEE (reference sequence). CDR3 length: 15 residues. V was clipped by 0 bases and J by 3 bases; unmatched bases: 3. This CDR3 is CASSLAAGLYNEQFF. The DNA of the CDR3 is TGTGCCAGCAGCTTGGCAGCGGGACTCTACAATGAGCAGTTCTTC.

DNA of the CDR3: TGTGCCAGCTCACCACAGACCAGACAACTTGGAAACACCATATATTTT. Translation: CASSPQTRQLGNTIYF. The rearrangement links TRBV18 to TRBJ1-3; D ambiguous. This CDR3 comprises 16 residues. Between the trimmed V and J ends, which lost 1 base and 3 bases, there was a span of 13 bases. Germline CDR1 is KGHSH and CDR2 is LQKENI.

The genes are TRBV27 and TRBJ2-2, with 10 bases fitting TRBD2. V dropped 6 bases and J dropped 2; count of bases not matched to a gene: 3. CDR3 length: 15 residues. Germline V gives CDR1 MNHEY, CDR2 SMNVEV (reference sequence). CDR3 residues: CASRGLAINTGELFF. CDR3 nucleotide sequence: TGTGCCAGCAGGGGACTAGCGATTAACACCGGGGAGCTGTTTTTT.

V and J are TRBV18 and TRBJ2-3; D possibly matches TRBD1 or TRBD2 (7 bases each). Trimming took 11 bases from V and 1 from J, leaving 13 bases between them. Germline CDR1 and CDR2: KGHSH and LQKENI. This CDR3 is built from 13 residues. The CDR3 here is CAGRGPGTDTQYF. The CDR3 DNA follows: TGTGCCGGGAGGGGGCCTGGCACAGATACGCAGTATTTT.

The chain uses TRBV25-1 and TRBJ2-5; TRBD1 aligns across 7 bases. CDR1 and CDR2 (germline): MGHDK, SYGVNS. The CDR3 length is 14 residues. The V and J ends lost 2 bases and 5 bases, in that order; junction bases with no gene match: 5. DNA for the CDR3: TGTGCCAGCAGTGAAAACAGGGGCGGCGAGACCCAGTACTTC. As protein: CASSENRGGETQYF.

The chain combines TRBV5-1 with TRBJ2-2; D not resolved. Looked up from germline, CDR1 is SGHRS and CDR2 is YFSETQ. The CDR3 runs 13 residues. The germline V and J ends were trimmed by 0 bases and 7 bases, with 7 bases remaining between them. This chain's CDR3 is CASSLEIVGELFF. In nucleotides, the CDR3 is TGCGCCAGCAGCTTGGAAATTGTCGGGGAGCTGTTTTTT.

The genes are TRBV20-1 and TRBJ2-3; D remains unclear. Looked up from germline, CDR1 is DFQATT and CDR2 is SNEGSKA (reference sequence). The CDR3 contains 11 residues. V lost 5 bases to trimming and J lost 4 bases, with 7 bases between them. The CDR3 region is CSALVADTQYF. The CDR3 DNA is TGCAGTGCTCTCGTTGCAGATACGCAGTATTTT.

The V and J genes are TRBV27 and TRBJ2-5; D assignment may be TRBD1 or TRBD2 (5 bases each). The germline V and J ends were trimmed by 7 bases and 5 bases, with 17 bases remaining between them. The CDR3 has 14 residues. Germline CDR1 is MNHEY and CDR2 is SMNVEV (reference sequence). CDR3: CASTPAGAQETQYF. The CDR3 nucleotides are TGTGCCAGCACCCCAGCCGGGGCACAGGAGACCCAGTACTTC.

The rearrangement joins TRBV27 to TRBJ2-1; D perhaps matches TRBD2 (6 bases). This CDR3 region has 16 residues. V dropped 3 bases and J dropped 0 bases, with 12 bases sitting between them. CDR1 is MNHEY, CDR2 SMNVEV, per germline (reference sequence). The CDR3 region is CASSFLARVSYNEQFF. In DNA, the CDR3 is TGTGCCAGCAGTTTCCTAGCGCGCGTCTCCTACAATGAGCAGTTCTTC.

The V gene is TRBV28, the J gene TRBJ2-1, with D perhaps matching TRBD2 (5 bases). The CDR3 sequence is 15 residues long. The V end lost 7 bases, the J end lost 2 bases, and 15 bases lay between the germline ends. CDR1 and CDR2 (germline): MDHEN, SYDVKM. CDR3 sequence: CASILRNGAYNEQFF. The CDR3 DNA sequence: TGTGCCAGCATCCTACGAAACGGGGCCTACAATGAGCAGTTCTTC.

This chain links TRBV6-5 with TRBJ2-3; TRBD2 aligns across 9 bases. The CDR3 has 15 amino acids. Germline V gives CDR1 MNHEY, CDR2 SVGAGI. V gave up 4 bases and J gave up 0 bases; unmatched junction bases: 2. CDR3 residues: CASSFGLASTDTQYF. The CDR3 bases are TGTGCCAGCAGTTTCGGACTAGCGAGCACAGATACGCAGTATTTT.

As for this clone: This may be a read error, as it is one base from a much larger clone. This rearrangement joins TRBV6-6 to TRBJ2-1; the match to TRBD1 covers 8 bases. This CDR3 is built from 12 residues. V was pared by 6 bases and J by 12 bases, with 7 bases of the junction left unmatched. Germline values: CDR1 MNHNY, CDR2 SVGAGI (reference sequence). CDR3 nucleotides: TGTGCCAGCAGCCCAGGGGGCCTTGGGCAGTTCTTC. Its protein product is CASSPGGLGQFF.

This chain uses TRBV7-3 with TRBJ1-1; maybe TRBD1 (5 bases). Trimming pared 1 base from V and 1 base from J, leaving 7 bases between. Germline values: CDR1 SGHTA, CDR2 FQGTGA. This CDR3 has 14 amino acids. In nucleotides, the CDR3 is TGTGCCAGCAGCTTAATTGGGGGGAACACTGAAGCTTTCTTT. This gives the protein CASSLIGGNTEAFF.

CDR3 amino acids: CASSKVGVSGSKQETQYF. The DNA for the CDR3 is TGTGCCAGCAGCAAAGTGGGAGTTAGCGGGTCAAAGCAAGAGACCCAGTACTTC. This chain connects TRBV21-1 to TRBJ2-5; TRBD2 is the table's D call, not checked against the DNA. TRBV21-1 is a listed pseudogene. This CDR3 has 18 residues.

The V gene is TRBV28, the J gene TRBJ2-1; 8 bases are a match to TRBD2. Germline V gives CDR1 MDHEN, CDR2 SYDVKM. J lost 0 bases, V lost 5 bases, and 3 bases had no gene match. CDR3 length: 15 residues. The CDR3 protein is CASSPSGSSYNEQFF. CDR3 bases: TGTGCCAGCAGTCCAAGCGGGAGCTCCTACAATGAGCAGTTCTTC.

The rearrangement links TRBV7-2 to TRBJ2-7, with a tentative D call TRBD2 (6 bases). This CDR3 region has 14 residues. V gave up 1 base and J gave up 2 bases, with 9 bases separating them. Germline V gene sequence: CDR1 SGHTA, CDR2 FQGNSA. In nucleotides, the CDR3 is TGTGCCAGCAGCTTAGGCGGGGCGACCTACGAGCAGTACTTC. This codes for CASSLGGATYEQYF.

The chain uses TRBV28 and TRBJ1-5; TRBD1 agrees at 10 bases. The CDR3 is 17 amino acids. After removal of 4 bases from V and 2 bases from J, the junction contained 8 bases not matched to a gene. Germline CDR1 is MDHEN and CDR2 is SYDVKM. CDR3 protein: CASSSPRDRGGNQPQHF. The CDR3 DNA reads TGTGCCAGCAGTTCACCTCGGGACAGGGGAGGCAATCAGCCCCAGCATTTT.

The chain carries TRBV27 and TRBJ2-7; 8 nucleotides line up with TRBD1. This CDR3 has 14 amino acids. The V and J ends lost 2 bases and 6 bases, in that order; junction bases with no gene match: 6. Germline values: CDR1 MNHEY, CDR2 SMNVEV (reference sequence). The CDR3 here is CASSLDRGNAEQYF. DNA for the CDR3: TGTGCCAGCAGTTTAGACAGGGGAAACGCCGAGCAGTACTTC.

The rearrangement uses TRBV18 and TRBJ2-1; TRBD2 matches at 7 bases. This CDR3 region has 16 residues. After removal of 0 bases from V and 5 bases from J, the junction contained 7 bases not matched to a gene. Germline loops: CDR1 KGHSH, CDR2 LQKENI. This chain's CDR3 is CASSPPGGGSNNEQFF. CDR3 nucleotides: TGTGCCAGCTCACCACCGGGGGGAGGGTCGAACAATGAGCAGTTCTTC.

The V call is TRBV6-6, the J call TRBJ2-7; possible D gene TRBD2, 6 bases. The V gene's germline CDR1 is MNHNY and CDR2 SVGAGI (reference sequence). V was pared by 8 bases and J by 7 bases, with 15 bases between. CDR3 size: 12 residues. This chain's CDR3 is CASAQRAGEQYF. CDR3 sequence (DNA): TGTGCCAGCGCCCAAAGGGCGGGGGAGCAGTACTTC.

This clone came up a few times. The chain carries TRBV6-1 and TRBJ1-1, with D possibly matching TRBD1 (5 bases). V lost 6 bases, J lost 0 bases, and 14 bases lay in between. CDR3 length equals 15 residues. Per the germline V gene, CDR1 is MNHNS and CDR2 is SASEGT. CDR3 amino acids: CASSRGDFMNTEAFF. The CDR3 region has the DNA TGTGCCAGCAGCAGAGGGGACTTCATGAACACTGAAGCTTTCTTT.

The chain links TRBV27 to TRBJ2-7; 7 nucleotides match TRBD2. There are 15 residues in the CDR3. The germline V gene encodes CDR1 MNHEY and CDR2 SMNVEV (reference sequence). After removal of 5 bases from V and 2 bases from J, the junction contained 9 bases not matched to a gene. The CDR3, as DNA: TGTGCCAGCAGTCCCCGGGCTAGCGGTGCCTACGAGCAGTACTTC. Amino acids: CASSPRASGAYEQYF.

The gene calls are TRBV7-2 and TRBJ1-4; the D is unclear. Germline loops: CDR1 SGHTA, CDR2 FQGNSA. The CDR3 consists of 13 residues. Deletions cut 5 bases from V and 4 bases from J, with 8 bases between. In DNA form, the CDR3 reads TGTGCCAGCAGCGCCGGCGTTAATGAAAAACTGTTTTTT. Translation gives CASSAGVNEKLFF.

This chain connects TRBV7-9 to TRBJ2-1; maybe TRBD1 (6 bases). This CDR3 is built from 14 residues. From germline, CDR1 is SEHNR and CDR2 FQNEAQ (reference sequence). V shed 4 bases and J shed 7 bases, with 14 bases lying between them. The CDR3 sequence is CASSSGTRPNEQFF. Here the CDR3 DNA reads TGTGCCAGCAGCTCCGGGACACGACCTAATGAGCAGTTCTTC.

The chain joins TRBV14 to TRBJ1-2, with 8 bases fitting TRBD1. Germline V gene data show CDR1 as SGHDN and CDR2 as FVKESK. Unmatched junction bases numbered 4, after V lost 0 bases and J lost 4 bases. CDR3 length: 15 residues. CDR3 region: CASSQDGTGAYGYTF. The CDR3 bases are TGTGCCAGCAGCCAAGATGGGACAGGCGCCTATGGCTACACCTTC.

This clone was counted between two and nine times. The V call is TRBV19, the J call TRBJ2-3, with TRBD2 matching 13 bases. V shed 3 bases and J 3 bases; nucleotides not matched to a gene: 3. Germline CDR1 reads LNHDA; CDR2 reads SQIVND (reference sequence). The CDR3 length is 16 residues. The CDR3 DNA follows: TGTGCCAGTAGTATTCGGACTAGCGGGAGTACAGATACGCAGTATTTT. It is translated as CASSIRTSGSTDTQYF.

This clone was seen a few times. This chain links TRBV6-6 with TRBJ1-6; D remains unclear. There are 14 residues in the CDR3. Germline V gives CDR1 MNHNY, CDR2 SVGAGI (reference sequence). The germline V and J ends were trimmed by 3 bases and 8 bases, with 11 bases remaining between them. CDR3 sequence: CASSYAGVDSPLHF. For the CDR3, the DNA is TGTGCCAGCAGTTATGCCGGGGTTGATTCACCCCTCCACTTT.